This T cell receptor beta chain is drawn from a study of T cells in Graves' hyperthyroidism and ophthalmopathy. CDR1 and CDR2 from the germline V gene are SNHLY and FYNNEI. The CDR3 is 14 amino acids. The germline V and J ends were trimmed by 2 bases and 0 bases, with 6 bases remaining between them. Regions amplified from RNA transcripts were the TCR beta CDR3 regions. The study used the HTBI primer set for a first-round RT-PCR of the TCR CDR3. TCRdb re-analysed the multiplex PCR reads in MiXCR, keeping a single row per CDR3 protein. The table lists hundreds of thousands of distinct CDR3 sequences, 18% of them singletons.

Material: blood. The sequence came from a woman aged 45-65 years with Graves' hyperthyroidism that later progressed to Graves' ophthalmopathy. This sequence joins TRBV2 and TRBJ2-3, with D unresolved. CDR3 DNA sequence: TGTGCCAGCAGTGAAATAGGGAGCACAGATACGCAGTATTTT. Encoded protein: CASSEIGSTDTQYF.